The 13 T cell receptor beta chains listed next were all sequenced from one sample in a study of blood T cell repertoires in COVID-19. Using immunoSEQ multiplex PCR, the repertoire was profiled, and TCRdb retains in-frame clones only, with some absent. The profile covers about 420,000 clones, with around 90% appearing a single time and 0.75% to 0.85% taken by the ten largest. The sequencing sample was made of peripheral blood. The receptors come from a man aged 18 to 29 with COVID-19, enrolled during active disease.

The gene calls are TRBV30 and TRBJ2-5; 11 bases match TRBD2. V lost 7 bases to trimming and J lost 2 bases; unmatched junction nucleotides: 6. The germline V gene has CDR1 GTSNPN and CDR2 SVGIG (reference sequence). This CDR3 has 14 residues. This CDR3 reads CASRLAGSQETQYF. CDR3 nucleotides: TGTGCCTCCCGACTAGCGGGGTCACAAGAGACCCAGTACTTC.

Here the CDR3 reads CASSDPSGGSDTQYF. The CDR3 bases are TGCGCCAGCAGTGACCCTAGCGGGGGGTCAGATACGCAGTATTTT. The V and J genes are TRBV10-1 and TRBJ2-3; 11 bases line up with TRBD2. The CDR3 has 15 amino acids. V was pared by 3 bases and J by 4 bases, with 3 bases of the junction left unmatched. Germline CDR1 reads WNHNN; CDR2 reads SYGVQD (reference sequence).

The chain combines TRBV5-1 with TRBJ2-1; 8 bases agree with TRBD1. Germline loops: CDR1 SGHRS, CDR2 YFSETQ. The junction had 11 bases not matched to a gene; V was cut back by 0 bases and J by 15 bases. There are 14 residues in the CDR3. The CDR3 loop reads CASSLGEGTGQRFF. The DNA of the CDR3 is TGCGCCAGCAGCTTGGGTGAAGGGACAGGCCAACGGTTCTTC.

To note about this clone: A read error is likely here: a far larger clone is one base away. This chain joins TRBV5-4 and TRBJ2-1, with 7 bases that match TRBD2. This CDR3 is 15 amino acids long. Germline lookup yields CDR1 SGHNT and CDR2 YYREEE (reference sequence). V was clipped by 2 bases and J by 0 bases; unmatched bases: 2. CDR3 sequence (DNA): TGTGCCAGCAGCTTTGGCGGGAGCTCCTACAATGAGCAGTTCTTC. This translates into CASSFGGSSYNEQFF.

The CDR3 DNA reads as TGTGCCAGTAGTATGCTAATGACACCCACGGTGACCCAGTACTTC. It yields the protein CASSMLMTPTVTQYF. The rearrangement uses TRBV19 and TRBJ2-5, with D uncertain. This CDR3 contains 15 residues. The germline CDR1 and CDR2 sequences are LNHDA and SQIVND (reference sequence). With 3 bases removed from V and 7 bases from J, the gap between germline ends came to 18 bases.

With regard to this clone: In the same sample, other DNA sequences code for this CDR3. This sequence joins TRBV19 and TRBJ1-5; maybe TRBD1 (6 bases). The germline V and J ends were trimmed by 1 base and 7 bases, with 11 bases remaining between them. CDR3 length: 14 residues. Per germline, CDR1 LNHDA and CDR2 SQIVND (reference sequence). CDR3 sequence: CASSIGQGYQPQHF. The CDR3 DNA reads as TGTGCCAGTAGTATAGGGCAGGGGTACCAGCCCCAGCATTTT. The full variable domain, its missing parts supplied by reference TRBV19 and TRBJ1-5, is DGGITQSPKYLFRKEGQNVTLSCEQNLNHDAMYWYRQDPGQGLRLIYYSQIVNDFQKGDIAEGYSVSREKKESFPLTVTSAQKNPTAFYLCASSIGQGYQPQHFGDGTRLSIL.

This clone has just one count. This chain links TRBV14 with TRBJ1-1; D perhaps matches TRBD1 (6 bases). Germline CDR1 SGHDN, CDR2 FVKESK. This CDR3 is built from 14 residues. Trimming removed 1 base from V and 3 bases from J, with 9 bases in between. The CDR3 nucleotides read TGTGCCAGCAGCCAAGTTTACAGGGACACTGAAGCTTTCTTT. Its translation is CASSQVYRDTEAFF.

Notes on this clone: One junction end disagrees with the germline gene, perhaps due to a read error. The CDR3 spells CASSPPFGDSLF. In DNA, the CDR3 is TGTGCCAGCAGCCCACCGTTTGGGGACAGTCTCTTC. This chain links TRBV3-1 (or the pseudogene TRBV3-2) with TRBJ1-2; 7 nucleotides match TRBD1. This CDR3 is built from 12 residues. Germline-derived CDR1 and CDR2 are LGHDT and YNNKEL (reference sequence).

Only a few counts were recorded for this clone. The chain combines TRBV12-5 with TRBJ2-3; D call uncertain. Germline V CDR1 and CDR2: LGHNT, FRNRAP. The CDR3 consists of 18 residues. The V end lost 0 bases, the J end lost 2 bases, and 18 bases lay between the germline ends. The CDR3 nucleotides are TGTGCTAGTGGTTTGGTACCATTGGCAGTCTTCCCCACAGATACGCAGTATTTT. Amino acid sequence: CASGLVPLAVFPTDTQYF.

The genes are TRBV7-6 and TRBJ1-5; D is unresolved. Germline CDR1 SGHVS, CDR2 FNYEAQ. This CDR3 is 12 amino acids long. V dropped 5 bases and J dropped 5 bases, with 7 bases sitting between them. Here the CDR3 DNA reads TGTGCCAGCAGCACTATGGATCAGCCCCAGCATTTT. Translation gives CASSTMDQPQHF.

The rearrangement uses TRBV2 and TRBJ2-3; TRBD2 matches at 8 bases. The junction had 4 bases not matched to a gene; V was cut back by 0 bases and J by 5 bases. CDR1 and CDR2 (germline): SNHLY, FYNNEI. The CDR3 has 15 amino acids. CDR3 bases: TGTGCCAGCAGTGAAGCGCGACTAGCGAGAGATACGCAGTATTTT. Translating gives CASSEARLARDTQYF.

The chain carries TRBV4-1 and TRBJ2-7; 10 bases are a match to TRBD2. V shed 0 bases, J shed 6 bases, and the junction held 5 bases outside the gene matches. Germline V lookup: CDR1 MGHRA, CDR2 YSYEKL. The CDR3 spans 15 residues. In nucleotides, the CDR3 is TGCGCCAGCAGCCAAGATGCTAGCGGGGGTCCCGAGCAGTACTTC. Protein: CASSQDASGGPEQYF.

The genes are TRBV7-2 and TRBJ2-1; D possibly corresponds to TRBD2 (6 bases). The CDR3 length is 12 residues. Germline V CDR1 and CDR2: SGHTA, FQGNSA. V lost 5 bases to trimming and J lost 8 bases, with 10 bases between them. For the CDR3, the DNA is TGTGCCAGCAGCGGCGGGGCGCATGAGCAGTTCTTC. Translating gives CASSGGAHEQFF.